This is a list of T cell receptor beta chains from one sample in a study of cytomegalovirus exposure and HLA in healthy donors. The method was immunoSEQ multiplex PCR; TCRdb's version includes in-frame clones alone and lacks a portion of them. The sample consists of 100,000 to 150,000 clones, about four fifths of them appearing once. The specimen sequenced was PBMCs. Every receptor here comes from a middle-aged woman in good health and CMV-seronegative. The CDR3 runs from the conserved cysteine through the conserved F or W. The D gene is left open where the match is weak. Part of the rows lack a size; the others show once, few, many or a class for expanded clones.

D gene	V gene	clone size	J gene	CDR3 protein	CDR3 DNA
.	TRBV6-1	.	TRBJ2-6	CASSFQSPGANVLTF	TGTGCCAGCAGTTTCCAGTCTCCTGGGGCCAACGTCCTGACTTTC
.	TRBV4-1	many	TRBJ2-7	CASSLGDEQYF	TGCGCCAGCAGCCTAGGGGACGAGCAGTACTTC
TRBD1	TRBV29-1	few	TRBJ1-2	CSVSDREFGYTF	TGCAGCGTTTCGGACAGGGAATTTGGCTACACCTTC
.	TRBV19	once	TRBJ1-2	CASSIGGDGYTF	TGTGCCAGTAGTATCGGAGGGGATGGCTACACCTTC
.	TRBV9	.	TRBJ1-6	CASSESSYNSPLHF	TGTGCCAGCAGCGAGAGCTCCTATAATTCACCCCTCCACTTT
.	TRBV7-2	.	TRBJ2-1	CASSLWGGAGNEQFF	TGTGCCAGCAGCTTATGGGGGGGGGCTGGCAATGAGCAGTTCTTC
TRBD1	TRBV5-1	.	TRBJ2-3	CASSAGDRGLSDTQYF	TGCGCCAGCAGCGCCGGGGACAGGGGGCTCTCAGATACGCAGTATTTT
.	TRBV6-5	.	TRBJ2-5	CASSSASSETQYF	TGTGCCAGCAGTTCAGCTAGCTCTGAGACCCAGTACTTC
TRBD2	TRBV18	.	TRBJ2-1	CASSPSGLAGSGSYNEQFF	TGTGCCAGCTCACCCAGTGGCCTAGCGGGAAGCGGCTCCTACAATGAGCAGTTCTTC
.	TRBV2	.	TRBJ2-5	CASSVTSTETQYF	TGTGCCAGCAGTGTTACTAGTACGGAGACCCAGTACTTC
TRBD1	TRBV27	.	TRBJ1-1	CASTDGTASEAFF	TGTGCCAGCACCGACGGGACAGCATCTGAAGCTTTCTTT
.	TRBV6-1	.	TRBJ1-2	CASSESYRDYGYTF	TGTGCCAGCAGTGAAAGCTACCGAGACTATGGCTACACCTTC
.	TRBV7-2	.	TRBJ2-1	CASSTPRGSSYNEQFF	TGTGCCAGCAGCACCCCCCGAGGGAGCTCCTACAATGAGCAGTTCTTC
.	TRBV7-8	.	TRBJ2-1	CASSSPSTSRDNEQFF	TGTGCCAGCAGTTCGCCTTCGACTAGTCGGGACAATGAGCAGTTCTTC
.	TRBV7-6	few	TRBJ2-7	CASSLDRQYEQYF	TGTGCCAGCAGCTTAGACAGACAATACGAGCAGTACTTC
.	TRBV4-1	.	TRBJ2-3	CASSQGVADTQYF	TGCGCCAGCAGCCAAGGAGTCGCAGATACGCAGTATTTT
TRBD1	TRBV5-1	.	TRBJ2-2	CASSWDRDRVDTGELFF	TGCGCCAGCAGCTGGGACCGGGACAGGGTAGACACCGGGGAGCTGTTTTTT
.	TRBV6-1	.	TRBJ1-3	CASSEARLSSGNTIYF	TGTGCCAGCAGTGAAGCGCGGCTTAGCTCTGGAAACACCATATATTTT
.	TRBV4-1	.	TRBJ2-2	CASSQDQGGLRTGELFF	TGCGCCAGCAGCCAAGATCAAGGGGGTCTACGCACCGGGGAGCTGTTTTTT
.	TRBV6-1	.	TRBJ2-7	CASGRGRAEQYF	TGTGCCAGCGGGAGGGGGAGGGCCGAGCAGTACTTC
TRBD1	TRBV4-3	.	TRBJ1-6	CASSQDSAGGNGSPLHF	TGCGCCAGCAGCCAAGATTCCGCAGGGGGCAACGGATCACCCCTCCACTTT
.	TRBV6-1	.	TRBJ2-3	CASLGAGGTDTQYF	TGTGCCAGTCTCGGGGCAGGGGGCACAGATACGCAGTATTTT
.	TRBV9	.	TRBJ1-4	CASGSGGEKLFF	TGTGCCAGCGGGAGTGGGGGCGAAAAACTGTTTTTT
TRBD2	TRBV9	.	TRBJ2-7	CASSVDSGGSYEQYF	TGTGCCAGCAGCGTAGATAGCGGGGGGTCCTACGAGCAGTACTTC
.	TRBV19	.	TRBJ1-5	CASSIQRIWQPQHF	TGTGCCAGTAGTATACAGAGGATATGGCAGCCCCAGCATTTT
.	TRBV5-1	few	TRBJ1-1	CASSLEGHPNTEAFF	TGCGCCAGCAGCTTGGAGGGACACCCCAACACTGAAGCTTTCTTT
TRBD2	TRBV5-1	.	TRBJ2-7	CASSPSSGGEYEQYF	TGCGCCAGCAGCCCATCTAGCGGGGGGGAATACGAGCAGTACTTC
.	TRBV27	.	TRBJ1-1	CASSLALRTEAFF	TGTGCCAGCAGTTTGGCTCTCAGGACAGAAGCTTTCTTT
.	TRBV19	.	TRBJ1-1	CASTAGKNTEAFF	TGTGCCAGTACGGCAGGGAAGAACACTGAAGCTTTCTTT
TRBD2	TRBV27	.	TRBJ2-3	CASSLRGLATSTDTQYF	TGTGCCAGCAGTTTACGAGGACTAGCGACTAGCACAGATACGCAGTATTTT
.	TRBV5-4	.	TRBJ2-1	CASSQIAAPYNEQFF	TGTGCCAGCAGCCAAATAGCGGCACCCTACAATGAGCAGTTCTTC
.	TRBV21-1	.	TRBJ2-7	CASSVRQGRPHYEQYF	TGTGCCAGCAGCGTTAGACAGGGCAGACCCCACTACGAGCAGTACTTC
.	TRBV10-3	.	TRBJ2-7	CASGQGGYEQYF	TGTGCCTCTGGACAGGGAGGGTACGAGCAGTACTTC
.	TRBV2	few	TRBJ2-1	CAIQHSTRDNEQFF	TGTGCCATTCAGCACAGTACGCGGGACAATGAGCAGTTCTTC
TRBD1	TRBV28	once	TRBJ2-7	CASSSRDRAYEQYF	TGTGCCAGCAGTTCCCGGGACAGGGCCTACGAGCAGTACTTC
.	TRBV9	once	TRBJ1-5	CASSVAGSNQPQHF	TGTGCCAGCAGCGTAGCAGGAAGCAATCAGCCCCAGCATTTT
TRBD2	TRBV20-1	.	TRBJ2-4	CSAGLVGIQYF	TGCAGTGCTGGACTAGTCGGCATTCAGTACTTC
TRBD1	TRBV7-2	.	TRBJ1-5	CASSSGTGGLSNQPQHF	TGTGCCAGCAGCTCAGGGACAGGGGGTTTGAGCAATCAGCCCCAGCATTTT
.	TRBV4-3	few	TRBJ2-1	CASSRGTTPYNEQFF	TGCGCCAGCAGCCGCGGGACCACTCCCTACAATGAGCAGTTCTTC
TRBD2	TRBV4-2	.	TRBJ2-1	CASSPERGSYNEQFF	TGTGCCAGCAGCCCAGAGCGGGGTTCCTACAATGAGCAGTTCTTC
TRBD2	TRBV7-8	.	TRBJ2-1	CASSREREGHHNEQFF	TGTGCCAGCAGTCGAGAGCGGGAGGGCCATCACAATGAGCAGTTCTTC